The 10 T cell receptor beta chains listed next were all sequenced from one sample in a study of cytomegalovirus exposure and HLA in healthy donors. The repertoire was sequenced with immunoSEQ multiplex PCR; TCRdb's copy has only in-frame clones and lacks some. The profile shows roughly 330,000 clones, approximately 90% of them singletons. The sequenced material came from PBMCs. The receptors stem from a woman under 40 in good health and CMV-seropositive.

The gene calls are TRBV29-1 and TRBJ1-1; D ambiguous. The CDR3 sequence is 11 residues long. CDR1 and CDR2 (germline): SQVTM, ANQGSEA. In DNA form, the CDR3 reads TGCAGGGCAGACTTGAACACTGAAGCTTTCTTT. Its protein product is CRADLNTEAFF.

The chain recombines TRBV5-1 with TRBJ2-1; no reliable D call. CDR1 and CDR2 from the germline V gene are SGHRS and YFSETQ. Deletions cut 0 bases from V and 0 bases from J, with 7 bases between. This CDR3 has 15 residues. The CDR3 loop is CASSLDWSSYNEQFF. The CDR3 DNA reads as TGCGCCAGCAGCTTGGATTGGAGCTCCTACAATGAGCAGTTCTTC.

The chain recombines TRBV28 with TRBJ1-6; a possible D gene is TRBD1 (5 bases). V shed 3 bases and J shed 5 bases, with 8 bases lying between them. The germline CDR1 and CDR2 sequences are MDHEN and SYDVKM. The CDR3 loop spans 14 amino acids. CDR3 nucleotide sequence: TGTGCCAGCAGTTTCAGGGAAAATAATTCACCCCTCCACTTT. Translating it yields CASSFRENNSPLHF.

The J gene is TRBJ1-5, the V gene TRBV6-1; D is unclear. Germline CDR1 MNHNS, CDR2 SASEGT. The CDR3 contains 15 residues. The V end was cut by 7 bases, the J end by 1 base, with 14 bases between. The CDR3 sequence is CASTRIDGSNQPQHF. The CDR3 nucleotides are TGTGCCAGCACACGGATAGATGGGAGCAATCAGCCCCAGCATTTT.

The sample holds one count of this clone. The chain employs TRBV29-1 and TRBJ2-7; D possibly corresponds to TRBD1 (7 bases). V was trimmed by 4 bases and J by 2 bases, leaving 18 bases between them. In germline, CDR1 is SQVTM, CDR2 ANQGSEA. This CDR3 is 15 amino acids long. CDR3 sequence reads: CSVVSQGRSPYEQYF. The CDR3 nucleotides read TGCAGCGTTGTTTCACAGGGGAGGAGTCCCTACGAGCAGTACTTC.

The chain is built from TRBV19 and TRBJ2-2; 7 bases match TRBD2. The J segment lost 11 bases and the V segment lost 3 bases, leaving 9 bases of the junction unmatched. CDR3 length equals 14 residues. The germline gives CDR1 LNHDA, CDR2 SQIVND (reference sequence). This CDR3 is CASSMMAGEPELFF. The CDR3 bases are TGTGCCAGTAGTATGATGGCGGGAGAACCTGAGCTGTTTTTT.

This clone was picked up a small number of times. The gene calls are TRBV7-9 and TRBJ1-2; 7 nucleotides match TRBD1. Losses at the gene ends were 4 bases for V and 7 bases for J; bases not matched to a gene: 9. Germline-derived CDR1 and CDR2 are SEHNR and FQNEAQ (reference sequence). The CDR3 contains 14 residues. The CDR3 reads CASSSRQGESGYTF. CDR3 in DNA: TGTGCCAGCAGCTCCAGACAGGGTGAGAGTGGCTACACCTTC.

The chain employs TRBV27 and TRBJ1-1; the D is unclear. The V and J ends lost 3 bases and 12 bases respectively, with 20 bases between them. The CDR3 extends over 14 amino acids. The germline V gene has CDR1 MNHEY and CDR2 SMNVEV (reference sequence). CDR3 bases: TGTGCCAGCAGTTTTTGGGCGAACCGGTGGGTGTCTTTCTTT. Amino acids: CASSFWANRWVSFF.

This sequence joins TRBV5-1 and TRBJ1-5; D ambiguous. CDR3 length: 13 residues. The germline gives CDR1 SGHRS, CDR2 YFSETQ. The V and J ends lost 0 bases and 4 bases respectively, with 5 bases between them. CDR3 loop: CASSLVPNQPQHF. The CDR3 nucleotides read TGCGCCAGCAGCTTGGTTCCAAATCAGCCCCAGCATTTT. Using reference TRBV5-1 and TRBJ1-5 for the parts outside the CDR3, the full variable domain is KAGVTQTPRYLIKTRGQQVTLSCSPISGHRSVSWYQQTPGQGLQFLFEYFSETQRNKGNFPGRFSGRQFSNSRSEMNVSTLELGDSALYLCASSLVPNQPQHFGDGTRLSIL.

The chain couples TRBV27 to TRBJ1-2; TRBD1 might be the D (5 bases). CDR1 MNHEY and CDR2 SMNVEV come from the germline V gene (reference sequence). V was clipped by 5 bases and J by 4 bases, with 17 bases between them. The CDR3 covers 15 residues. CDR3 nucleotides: TGTGCCAGCAGTCTCGACGGGGCGGTTCTCTATGGCTACACCTTC. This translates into CASSLDGAVLYGYTF.